Detailed here is one T cell receptor beta chain. What it recognizes is unknown. This CDR3 is 15 amino acids long. V dropped 6 bases and J dropped 2 bases, with 17 bases sitting between them. Germline assignment: CDR1 LNHDA and CDR2 SQIVND (reference sequence). The study separated CD4+ cells into CD45RA+ naive and CD45RA-negative memory subsets. This entry belongs to a study of shared clonotypes between healthy human individuals. Study-wide results and limits: Only a few donors were included, so the genetic and exposure-history diversity represented was limited.

Study processing details: Filtering of immunoSEQ junctional sequences could not match full-length read filtering. Sequencing used immunoSEQ multiplex PCR; TCRdb keeps in-frame clones, though not all of them. That table is the source of V, J and clone size, and D and trimming were worked out from the DNA. The repertoire consists of around 1.1 million clones, with about 84% occurring once and the leading ten covering roughly 0.65%. V gene TRBV19 combines with J gene TRBJ2-7, with D possibly TRBD1 on 6 matching bases. This clonotype was obtained from a man between 18 and 35 years old in good health. Some clones in this sample may be carry-over from other donors' samples. Material for sequencing was memory CD4+ T cells from PBMCs. The subset was: CD45RA-negative fraction. The CDR3 DNA follows: TGTGCCAGTAGCCACGGGACATTACAAACCTACGAGCAGTACTTC. Its protein product is CASSHGTLQTYEQYF.